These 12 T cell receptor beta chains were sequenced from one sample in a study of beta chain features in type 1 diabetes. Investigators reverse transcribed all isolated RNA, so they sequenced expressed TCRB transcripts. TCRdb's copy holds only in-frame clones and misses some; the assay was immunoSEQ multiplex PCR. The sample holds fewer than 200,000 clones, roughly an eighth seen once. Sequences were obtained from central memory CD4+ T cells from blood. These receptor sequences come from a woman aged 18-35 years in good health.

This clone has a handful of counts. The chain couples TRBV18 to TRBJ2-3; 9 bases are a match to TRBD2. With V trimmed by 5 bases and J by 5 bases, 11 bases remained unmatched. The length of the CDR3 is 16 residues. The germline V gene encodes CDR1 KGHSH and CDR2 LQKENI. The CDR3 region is CASSAPGTSSVDTQYF. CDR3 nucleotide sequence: TGTGCCAGCTCAGCGCCCGGGACTAGCTCGGTAGATACGCAGTATTTT.

The CDR3 here is CASSWTDMNTEAFF. The CDR3 region has the DNA TGCGCCAGCAGCTGGACGGACATGAACACTGAAGCTTTCTTT. The rearrangement uses TRBV4-1 and TRBJ1-1; D perhaps matches TRBD1 (5 bases). Germline values: CDR1 MGHRA, CDR2 YSYEKL. Trimming took 5 bases from V and 0 from J, leaving 10 bases between them. This CDR3 comprises 14 residues.

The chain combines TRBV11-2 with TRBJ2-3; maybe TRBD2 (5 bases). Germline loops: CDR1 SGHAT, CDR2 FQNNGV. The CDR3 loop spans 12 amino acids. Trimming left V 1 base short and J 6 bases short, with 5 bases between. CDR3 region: CASSLGEDTQYF. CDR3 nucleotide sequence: TGTGCCAGCAGCTTAGGGGAGGATACGCAGTATTTT.

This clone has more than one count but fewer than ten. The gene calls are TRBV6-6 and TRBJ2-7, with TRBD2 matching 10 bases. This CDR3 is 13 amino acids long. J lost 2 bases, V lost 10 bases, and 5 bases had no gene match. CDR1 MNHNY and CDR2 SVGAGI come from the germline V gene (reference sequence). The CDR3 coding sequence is TGTGCCACCGGACTAGCGGAAACCTACGAGCAGTACTTC. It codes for CATGLAETYEQYF.

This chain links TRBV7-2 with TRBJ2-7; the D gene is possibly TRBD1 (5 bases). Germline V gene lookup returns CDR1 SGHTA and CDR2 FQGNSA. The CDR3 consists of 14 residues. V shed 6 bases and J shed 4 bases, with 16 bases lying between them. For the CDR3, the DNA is TGTGCCAGCAGTTTTACCCCCCAGGGTTACGAGCAGTACTTC. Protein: CASSFTPQGYEQYF. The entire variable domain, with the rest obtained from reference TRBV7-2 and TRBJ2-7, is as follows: GAGVSQSPSNKVTEKGKDVELRCDPISGHTALYWYRQSLGQGLEFLIYFQGNSAPDKSGLPSDRFSAERTGGSVSTLTIQRTQQEDSAVYLCASSFTPQGYEQYFGPGTRLTVT.

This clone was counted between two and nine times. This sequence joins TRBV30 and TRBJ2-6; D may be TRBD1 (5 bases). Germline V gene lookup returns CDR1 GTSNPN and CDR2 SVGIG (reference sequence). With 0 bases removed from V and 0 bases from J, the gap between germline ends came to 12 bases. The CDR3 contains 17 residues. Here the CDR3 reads CAWSVTRASSGANVLTF. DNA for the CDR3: TGTGCCTGGAGTGTAACCAGGGCGTCCTCTGGGGCCAACGTCCTGACTTTC.

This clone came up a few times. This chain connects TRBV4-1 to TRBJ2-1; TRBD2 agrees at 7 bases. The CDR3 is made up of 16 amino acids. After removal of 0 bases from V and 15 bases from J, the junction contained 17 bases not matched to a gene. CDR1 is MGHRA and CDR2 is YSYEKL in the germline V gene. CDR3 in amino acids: CASSQDRGEGPLNPFF. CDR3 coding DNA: TGCGCCAGCAGCCAAGATCGGGGGGAGGGCCCCCTAAACCCGTTCTTC.

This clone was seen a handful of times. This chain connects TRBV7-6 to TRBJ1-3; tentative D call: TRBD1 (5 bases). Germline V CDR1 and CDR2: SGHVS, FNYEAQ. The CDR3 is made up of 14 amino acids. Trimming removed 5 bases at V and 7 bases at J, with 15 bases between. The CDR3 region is CASSSQGVRNTIYF. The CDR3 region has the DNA TGTGCCAGCAGCAGCCAGGGTGTGCGGAACACCATATATTTT.

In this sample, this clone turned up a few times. DNA of the CDR3: TGTGCCAGCCCATGGGAGTTCGAAAAACTGTTTTTT. This sequence encodes CASPWEFEKLFF. The chain couples TRBV6-9 to TRBJ1-4, with D unresolved. This CDR3 region has 12 residues. Looked up from germline, CDR1 is MNHGY and CDR2 is SVAAGI. Between the trimmed V and J ends, which lost 8 bases and 8 bases, there was a span of 12 bases.

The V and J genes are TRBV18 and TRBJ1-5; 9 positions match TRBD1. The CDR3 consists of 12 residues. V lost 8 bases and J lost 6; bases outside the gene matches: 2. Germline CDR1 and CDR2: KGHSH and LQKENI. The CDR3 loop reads CASTDRGQPQHF. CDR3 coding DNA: TGTGCCAGCACGGACAGGGGTCAGCCCCAGCATTTT. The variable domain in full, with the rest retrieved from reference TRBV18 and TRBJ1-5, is NAGVMQNPRHLVRRRGQEARLRCSPMKGHSHVYWYRQLPEEGLKFMVYLQKENIIDESGMPKERFSAEFPKEGPSILRIQQVVRGDSAAYFCASTDRGQPQHFGDGTRLSIL.

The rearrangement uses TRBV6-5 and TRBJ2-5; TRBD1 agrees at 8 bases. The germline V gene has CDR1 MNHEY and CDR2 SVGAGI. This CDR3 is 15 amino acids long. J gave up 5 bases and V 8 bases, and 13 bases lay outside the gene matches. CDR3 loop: CASRERQGRRETQYF. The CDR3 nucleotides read TGTGCCAGCCGGGAACGACAGGGGAGGCGGGAGACCCAGTACTTC.

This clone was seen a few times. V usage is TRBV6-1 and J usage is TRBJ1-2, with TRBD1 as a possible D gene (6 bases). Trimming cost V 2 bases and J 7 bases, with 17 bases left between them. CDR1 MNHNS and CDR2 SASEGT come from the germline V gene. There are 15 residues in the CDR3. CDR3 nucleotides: TGTGCCAGCAGTGAAAACCGGCAGGGGCTACGTGGCTACACCTTC. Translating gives CASSENRQGLRGYTF.